This T cell receptor beta chain was identified during a study of cytomegalovirus exposure and HLA in healthy donors. Looking at the study overall: A previous analysis identified 90 million to 140 million unique TCR beta sequences derived from approximately 190 million T cells.

Of note for this clone: Its antigen is undetermined.

Overall study findings and caveats: Researchers catalogued about 150 TCR beta chains as cytomegalovirus-associated. Evidence from a later analysis indicated that most CMV-associated TCR beta chains looked HLA-restricted.

Vbeta (60) and Jbeta (13) primers were used in the PCR. Data came from immunoSEQ multiplex PCR; TCRdb stores just in-frame clones and leaves some out. The table records fewer than 80,000 clones, roughly two thirds of them present only once. V lost 0 bases and J lost 8; bases outside the gene matches: 4. CDR1 is WSHSY, CDR2 SAAADI, per germline. The CDR3 contains 15 residues. Although they were nominally healthy when sampled, donors likely had unrecorded immune exposures. The rearrangement uses TRBV10-2 and TRBJ2-1, with TRBD2 identical over 10 bases. The specimen was PBMCs. The receptor comes from a woman in her 50s in good health and CMV-seropositive. The CDR3 loop is CASSESSGGAHEQFF. CDR3 coding DNA: TGCGCCAGCAGTGAGTCAAGCGGGGGGGCCCATGAGCAGTTCTTC.